The source of this T cell receptor (beta chain) is a study of cytomegalovirus exposure and HLA in healthy donors. Study-level results: The classifier, whose performance was assessed in both the original and validation cohorts, reportedly diagnosed cytomegalovirus status with high specificity and sensitivity. Segments of the TCR beta V type were, in most cases, productive about 87% or about 30% of the time in an earlier analysis.

As to this clone: No antigen is known for it.

This CDR3 comprises 20 residues. Germline loops: CDR1 SGHRS, CDR2 YFSETQ. Losses at the gene ends were 0 bases for V and 3 bases for J; bases not matched to a gene: 15. PCR employed 60 Vbeta and 13 Jbeta primers. Generated by immunoSEQ multiplex PCR, the TCRdb table keeps only in-frame clones and is missing some. This listing includes about 130,000 clones. V usage is TRBV5-1 and J usage is TRBJ2-1, with 10 bases matching TRBD2. The TCR was taken from a man in his forties in good health and CMV-seronegative. Sequenced input: PBMCs. The CDR3 coding sequence is TGCGCCAGCAGCTTGGTGGCTAGCGGGAGTTATCAGGGAGGCTACAATGAGCAGTTCTTC. Translated: CASSLVASGSYQGGYNEQFF.